One sample yielded the 10 T cell receptor beta chains listed below, sequenced in a study of blood T cells in healthy people across ages. Alongside a J-beta primer mix, a sample-barcoded 5' primer served in a second PCR lasting about 7 to 11 cycles. In TCRdb, the 5' RACE reads were re-called with MiXCR into one record per CDR3 protein. The sample consists of 730,000 or so distinct CDR3 sequences, around two fifths of them appearing once. The sample was blood. All receptors come from an elderly man in good health.

The CDR3 sequence: CSAIRGQGGETQYF. CDR3 coding DNA: TGCAGTGCTATCCGGGGACAGGGAGGGGAGACCCAGTACTTC. The chain links TRBV20-1 to TRBJ2-5; 9 bases are a match to TRBD1. Germline V gives CDR1 DFQATT, CDR2 SNEGSKA (reference sequence). The CDR3 is 14 residues long. V was clipped by 4 bases and J by 5 bases; unmatched bases: 8.

The chain combines TRBV3-1 with TRBJ2-2; maybe TRBD1 (5 bases). Per germline, CDR1 LGHDT and CDR2 YNNKEL (reference sequence). The length of the CDR3 is 16 residues. V shed 1 base and J shed 4 bases, with 13 bases lying between them. CDR3 protein: CASSQAWTSTTGELFF. The CDR3 DNA sequence: TGTGCCAGCAGCCAAGCATGGACATCGACCACCGGGGAGCTGTTTTTT.

This clonotype has just one count. The V gene is TRBV4-2, the J gene TRBJ2-3; TRBD2 agrees at 13 bases. Germline V gene lookup returns CDR1 LGHNA and CDR2 YNFKEQ. The V gene end was trimmed by 1 base and the J gene end by 5 bases; junction bases not matched to a gene: 6. CDR3 size: 17 residues. The CDR3 reads CASSQVARTSGGDTQYF. The CDR3 nucleotides are TGTGCCAGCAGCCAAGTCGCCCGGACTAGCGGGGGAGATACGCAGTATTTT.

The rearrangement uses TRBV5-1 and TRBJ2-5; the match to TRBD2 covers 8 bases. The CDR3 has 13 residues. V was pared by 4 bases and J by 4 bases, with 3 bases of the junction left unmatched. The germline gives CDR1 SGHRS, CDR2 YFSETQ. The CDR3 DNA reads as TGCGCCAGCAGCCGAGGGACTAGAGAGACCCAGTACTTC. Amino acid sequence: CASSRGTRETQYF.

There are a few counts of this clonotype. A much larger clonotype is one base distant, so this may be a read error. The chain employs TRBV7-6 and TRBJ2-7; no definite D call. Trimming removed 5 bases at V and 6 bases at J, with 14 bases between. The CDR3 loop spans 13 amino acids. Germline CDR1 SGHVS, CDR2 FNYEAQ. DNA of the CDR3: TGTGCCAGCAGCGTGTCCGTGGTCCGCGAGCAGTACTTC. Translation: CASSVSVVREQYF.

This clonotype has just a few counts. V usage is TRBV15 and J usage is TRBJ1-5; D gene ambiguous. This CDR3 contains 17 residues. Germline values: CDR1 LNHNV, CDR2 YYDKDF (reference sequence). Between the trimmed V and J ends, which lost 0 bases and 0 bases, there was a span of 12 bases. The CDR3, as DNA: TGTGCCACCAGCAGAGATCGGGTACAATATAGCAATCAGCCCCAGCATTTT. This translates into CATSRDRVQYSNQPQHF.

The chain has TRBV18 and TRBJ2-6, with 9 bases that match TRBD1. Germline V CDR1 and CDR2: KGHSH, LQKENI. Trimming cost V 3 bases and J 0 bases; bases outside gene matches: 15. CDR3 length: 21 residues. CDR3 bases: TGTGCCAGCTCACCCATTCCTTTACAGGGACAGGGTCCCTCTGGGGCCAACGTCCTGACTTTC. As protein: CASSPIPLQGQGPSGANVLTF.

This chain joins TRBV27 and TRBJ2-3; 8 bases align to TRBD1. Germline V gene lookup returns CDR1 MNHEY and CDR2 SMNVEV (reference sequence). CDR3 length equals 13 residues. J gave up 6 bases and V 4 bases, and 3 bases lay outside the gene matches. The CDR3 DNA follows: TGTGCCAGCAGTTACAGGGGGGTGGATACGCAGTATTTT. This sequence encodes CASSYRGVDTQYF.

The V and J genes are TRBV3-1 and TRBJ1-2; D call uncertain. The V end was cut by 4 bases, the J end by 2 bases, with 11 bases between. Germline loops: CDR1 LGHDT, CDR2 YNNKEL (reference sequence). The CDR3 contains 14 residues. The CDR3 is CASSPHGKNYGYTF. DNA for the CDR3: TGTGCCAGCAGCCCTCACGGCAAAAACTATGGCTACACCTTC.

This clonotype has a count of ten or more. The gene calls are TRBV7-2 and TRBJ2-7, with 8 bases matching TRBD1. This CDR3 is 15 amino acids long. Unmatched junction bases numbered 3, after V lost 0 bases and J lost 2 bases. Germline loops: CDR1 SGHTA, CDR2 FQGNSA. The CDR3 sequence is CASSLAGQGTYEQYF. In DNA, the CDR3 is TGTGCCAGCAGCTTAGCAGGACAGGGAACCTACGAGCAGTACTTC.